A single sample is the source of the 2 T cell receptor beta chains below, sequenced in a study of blood T cell repertoires in COVID-19. Here immunoSEQ multiplex PCR was the method, and the copy in TCRdb shows in-frame clones only, minus some. This sample yields about 220,000 clones, of which 85% are seen a single time; more than 2% belongs to the top ten. The sequenced sample consisted of peripheral blood. Receptors originate from a woman aged 70 to 79 with COVID-19, enrolled during active disease.

The rearrangement joins TRBV29-1 to TRBJ1-5; D ambiguous. The germline V and J ends were trimmed by 4 bases and 4 bases, with 11 bases remaining between them. From germline, CDR1 is SQVTM and CDR2 ANQGSEA. CDR3 length: 13 amino acids. The CDR3 DNA sequence: TGCAGCGTTGCCGACTGGAGAAATCAGCCCCAGCATTTT. Protein sequence: CSVADWRNQPQHF.

V gene TRBV3-1 (or the pseudogene TRBV3-2) combines with J gene TRBJ2-3; 8 positions agree with TRBD2. Losses at the gene ends were 0 bases for V and 0 bases for J; bases not matched to a gene: 8. Looked up from germline, CDR1 is LGHDT and CDR2 is YNNKEL (reference sequence). This CDR3 spans 18 amino acids. The CDR3 region has the DNA TGTGCCAGCAGCCAAGATTCAATGCGGGGGGTTAGCACAGATACGCAGTATTTT. It encodes CASSQDSMRGVSTDTQYF.